Listed below are T cell receptor beta chains from one sample, sequenced in a study of CD8 T cells in Susac syndrome. Each CDR3 protein is one row after TCRdb ran MiXCR on the immunoSEQ multiplex PCR reads. The sample has roughly 400,000 distinct CDR3 sequences; approximately 85% are singletons. The sample consisted of CD8+ T cells from PBMCs. These receptor sequences come from a human donor with multiple sclerosis. The CDR3 runs from the conserved cysteine through the conserved F or W. Fields, in order: J gene, V gene, D gene, clone size, CDR3 DNA, CDR3 protein. The D gene is left open where the match is weak. Clone sizes are given selectively: once, few, many, or a class where the clone is expanded.

j_gene: TRBJ2-7
v_gene: TRBV5-1
d_gene: TRBD1
abundance: NA
CDR3nt: TGCGCCAGCAGTCTGACAGGGGGCGGACACGAGCAGTACTTC
CDR3aa: CASSLTGGGHEQYF

j_gene: TRBJ2-1
v_gene: TRBV3-1
d_gene: TRBD2
abundance: NA
CDR3nt: TGTGCCAGCAGCCCCACGATATTAAAGACTAGCGGGCTTGAGGATGAGCAGTTCTTC
CDR3aa: CASSPTILKTSGLEDEQFF

j_gene: TRBJ2-1
v_gene: TRBV19
d_gene: TRBD1
abundance: NA
CDR3nt: TGTGCCACAAAGGGGACAGTAACCTACAATGAGCAGTTCTTC
CDR3aa: CATKGTVTYNEQFF

j_gene: TRBJ2-2
v_gene: TRBV6-5
d_gene: NA
abundance: NA
CDR3nt: TGTGCCAGCAGTTACTCAGGGAGTCACACCGGGGAGCTGTTTTTT
CDR3aa: CASSYSGSHTGELFF

j_gene: TRBJ2-1
v_gene: TRBV5-6
d_gene: TRBD2
abundance: NA
CDR3nt: TGTGCCAGCAGCCGGGAGGACCGCGAGGGGACCTACAATGAGCGGTTCTTT
CDR3aa: CASSREDREGTYNERFF

j_gene: TRBJ2-7
v_gene: TRBV20-1
d_gene: NA
abundance: NA
CDR3nt: TGCAGTGCTAGAGATCTCACGGACTCAACCTACGAGCAGTACTTC
CDR3aa: CSARDLTDSTYEQYF

j_gene: TRBJ2-2
v_gene: TRBV9
d_gene: TRBD1
abundance: NA
CDR3nt: TGTGCCAGCAGGGCCCCGGGACAGGGAAGCACCGGGGAGCTGTTTTTT
CDR3aa: CASRAPGQGSTGELFF

j_gene: TRBJ2-1
v_gene: TRBV20-1
d_gene: NA
abundance: NA
CDR3nt: TGCAGTGCTAGAGATATGGCAGGCCCTGAGCAGTTCTTC
CDR3aa: CSARDMAGPEQFF

j_gene: TRBJ2-5
v_gene: TRBV27
d_gene: NA
abundance: NA
CDR3nt: TGTGCCAGCAGTTTATGGGGGGAAGAGGGAGAGACCCAGTACTTC
CDR3aa: CASSLWGEEGETQYF

j_gene: TRBJ1-5
v_gene: TRBV12-3/TRBV12-4
d_gene: NA
abundance: NA
CDR3nt: TGTGCCAGCAGTTTAAATAGAGCGTGGCAGGTTAGCAATCAGCCCCAGCATTTT
CDR3aa: CASSLNRAWQVSNQPQHF

j_gene: TRBJ1-3
v_gene: TRBV19
d_gene: NA
abundance: NA
CDR3nt: TGTGCCAGTAGTATCCCAGTGGCTGGAAACACCATATATTTT
CDR3aa: CASSIPVAGNTIYF

j_gene: TRBJ2-3
v_gene: TRBV28
d_gene: NA
abundance: few
CDR3nt: TGTGCCAGCAGTCAGGACGGAGTTACAGATACGCAGTATTTT
CDR3aa: CASSQDGVTDTQYF

j_gene: TRBJ2-1
v_gene: TRBV19
d_gene: TRBD2
abundance: NA
CDR3nt: TGTGCCAGTAGGCCGGGACTAGCGGTTTACAATGAGCAGTTCTTC
CDR3aa: CASRPGLAVYNEQFF

j_gene: TRBJ2-7
v_gene: TRBV20-1
d_gene: NA
abundance: NA
CDR3nt: TGCAGTGCTAGAGAAACAGGCTACGAGCAGTACTTC
CDR3aa: CSARETGYEQYF

j_gene: TRBJ2-2
v_gene: TRBV7-3
d_gene: TRBD1
abundance: NA
CDR3nt: TGTGCCAGCAGCGTTTTAAAACCGGGACAGGGGCACACCGGGGAGCTGTTTTTT
CDR3aa: CASSVLKPGQGHTGELFF

j_gene: TRBJ2-6
v_gene: TRBV7-6
d_gene: NA
abundance: NA
CDR3nt: TGTGCCAGCAGCGGCACGGGGGCCAACGTCCTGACTTTC
CDR3aa: CASSGTGANVLTF

j_gene: TRBJ2-1
v_gene: TRBV27
d_gene: TRBD1
abundance: NA
CDR3nt: TGTGCCAGCAGTAATTCGGGACAGGGATCCAATGAGCAGTTCTTC
CDR3aa: CASSNSGQGSNEQFF

j_gene: TRBJ2-1
v_gene: TRBV7-8
d_gene: NA
abundance: NA
CDR3nt: TGTGCCAGCAGCTTAGCGGGGAGTGTGTCCTACAATGAGCAGTTCTTC
CDR3aa: CASSLAGSVSYNEQFF

j_gene: TRBJ2-1
v_gene: TRBV5-6
d_gene: NA
abundance: NA
CDR3nt: TGTGCCAGCAGCTTCCGCGAGAGTGGAGAGCAGTTCTTC
CDR3aa: CASSFRESGEQFF

j_gene: TRBJ1-2
v_gene: TRBV2
d_gene: TRBD1
abundance: NA
CDR3nt: TGTGCCAGCCGGGGACAGGGGTTAGGCTATGGCTACACCTTC
CDR3aa: CASRGQGLGYGYTF

j_gene: TRBJ2-5
v_gene: TRBV6-1
d_gene: NA
abundance: NA
CDR3nt: TGTGCCAGCAGCAACACAAGCCCTCAAGAGACCCAGTACTTC
CDR3aa: CASSNTSPQETQYF

j_gene: TRBJ2-2
v_gene: TRBV5-1
d_gene: TRBD2
abundance: NA
CDR3nt: TGCGCCAGCAGCAACTACCTCAGTGAGGGACTAGCGAATACCGGGGAGCTGTTTTTT
CDR3aa: CASSNYLSEGLANTGELFF

j_gene: TRBJ1-2
v_gene: TRBV27
d_gene: NA
abundance: NA
CDR3nt: TGTGCCAGCAGTTATCAGGGTTCTAACTATGGCTACACCTTC
CDR3aa: CASSYQGSNYGYTF

j_gene: TRBJ2-1
v_gene: TRBV27
d_gene: NA
abundance: few
CDR3nt: TGTGCCAGCAGCCTGATCGGGGCGGGTGAGCAGTTCTTC
CDR3aa: CASSLIGAGEQFF

j_gene: TRBJ2-7
v_gene: TRBV2
d_gene: NA
abundance: few
CDR3nt: TGTGCCAGAGGTGGGGGGGGCGCTAGGAACTACGAGCAGTACTTC
CDR3aa: CARGGGGARNYEQYF

j_gene: TRBJ2-7
v_gene: TRBV2
d_gene: NA
abundance: NA
CDR3nt: TGTGCCAGCAGTGCCCGAGGGGGGGCCCACGAGCAGTACTTC
CDR3aa: CASSARGGAHEQYF

j_gene: TRBJ2-4
v_gene: TRBV7-9
d_gene: TRBD2
abundance: NA
CDR3nt: TGTGCCAGCAGCTTAGCGGGACTAGCGGGAGGGGACATTCAGTACTTC
CDR3aa: CASSLAGLAGGDIQYF

j_gene: TRBJ1-3
v_gene: TRBV7-9
d_gene: NA
abundance: NA
CDR3nt: TGTGCCAGCAGTCACCAGGAATACACCATATATTTT
CDR3aa: CASSHQEYTIYF

j_gene: TRBJ1-5
v_gene: TRBV7-9
d_gene: TRBD1
abundance: NA
CDR3nt: TGTGCCAGCAGCCCGCAGGGGGAAGGGAATCAGCCCCAGCATTTT
CDR3aa: CASSPQGEGNQPQHF

j_gene: TRBJ2-7
v_gene: TRBV7-9
d_gene: NA
abundance: once
CDR3nt: TGTGCCAGCAGCCCCCAGGGCGTCCCTGAGCAGTACTTC
CDR3aa: CASSPQGVPEQYF

j_gene: TRBJ2-5
v_gene: TRBV7-2
d_gene: TRBD2
abundance: NA
CDR3nt: TGTGCCAGCAGCACCGCTAGCGGGGCAGAACAAGAGACCCAGTACTTC
CDR3aa: CASSTASGAEQETQYF

j_gene: TRBJ1-2
v_gene: TRBV7-9
d_gene: NA
abundance: NA
CDR3nt: TGTGCCAGCAGCTTAGCATCCGACAGCCTTTATGGCTACACCTTC
CDR3aa: CASSLASDSLYGYTF

j_gene: TRBJ1-2
v_gene: TRBV21-1
d_gene: NA
abundance: NA
CDR3nt: TGTGCCAGCAGCAAAGCGCTTTCGACCTCCAACTATGGCTACACCTTC
CDR3aa: CASSKALSTSNYGYTF

j_gene: TRBJ2-7
v_gene: TRBV9
d_gene: NA
abundance: NA
CDR3nt: TGTGCCAGCAGCGCCTCCGGGGTATTCCACGAGCAGTACTTC
CDR3aa: CASSASGVFHEQYF

j_gene: TRBJ1-1
v_gene: TRBV4-1
d_gene: NA
abundance: once
CDR3nt: TGCGCCAGCAGCCAAGATAACAGGGCGGCCACTGAAGCTTTCTTT
CDR3aa: CASSQDNRAATEAFF

j_gene: TRBJ1-6
v_gene: TRBV2
d_gene: NA
abundance: NA
CDR3nt: TGTGCCAGCAGTGAAGGATTTTCACCCCTCCACTTT
CDR3aa: CASSEGFSPLHF